This T cell receptor (beta chain) was profiled in a study of identical twins. Note on this clonotype: Its specificity is not known.

Unique molecular identifiers were in the cDNA, with template-switch universal primer binding. TCRdb reprocessed the 5' RACE reads with MiXCR, giving one entry per CDR3 protein. The table shows approximately 630,000 distinct CDR3 sequences, with 7% to 7.5% occurring only once. Study-wide findings and caveats: Whereas memory repertoires showed no such difference, abundant cord blood beta clonotypes carried fewer insertions. Conclusions were based on cross-sectional statistical analysis, without following the same donors.

The same data also went into a second study, on yellow fever vaccine responses in identical twins. In that study: On the reported evidence, twins' vaccine T cell responses seemed partly convergent and partly personalized.

The sequenced material came from PBMCs. The source is a woman aged 18-29 years in good health.

The CDR3 bases are TGTGCCAGCAGCCCCAGCTGGCGGGAGAGTGGGAACGAGCAGTACTTC. Its protein is CASSPSWRESGNEQYF. V and J are TRBV7-8 and TRBJ2-7; 7 bases are a match to TRBD2. CDR1 is SGHVS, CDR2 FQNEAQ, per germline. The CDR3 has 16 amino acids. V trimming: 5 bases; J trimming: 5 bases; junction bases outside the gene matches: 15.